What follows are 29 T cell receptor beta chains derived from one specimen sequenced in a study of T cells in Graves' hyperthyroidism and ophthalmopathy. Regions amplified from RNA transcripts were the TCR beta CDR3 regions. A first-round RT-PCR of the TCR CDR3 used the HTBI primer set. TCRdb processed the multiplex PCR reads anew with MiXCR; each CDR3 protein has one entry. The table includes about 270,000 distinct CDR3 sequences, around 22% detected once. The specimen sequenced was blood. These receptors were collected from a young man with Graves' ophthalmopathy.

This clonotype was counted only a few times. The V gene is TRBV5-1, the J gene TRBJ1-1; 8 bases match TRBD1. J lost 10 bases, V lost 0 bases, and 8 bases had no gene match. CDR1 is SGHRS, CDR2 YFSETQ, per germline. This CDR3 comprises 14 residues. The CDR3 loop reads CASSLEGLGTGAFF. In nucleotides, the CDR3 is TGCGCCAGCAGCTTGGAAGGGTTAGGGACAGGAGCTTTCTTT.

Of note for this clonotype: A much more abundant neighbour one base away suggests this may be a read error. The chain has TRBV6-1 and TRBJ2-7; D possibly corresponds to TRBD2 (5 bases). CDR3 length: 14 amino acids. CDR1 is MNHNS, CDR2 SASEGT, per germline. For the CDR3, the DNA is TGTGCCGGCAGACTACTTGGGAGCTCCTACGAGCAGTACTTC. Its translation is CAGRLLGSSYEQYF.

CDR3 loop: CSAINQGARTGELFF. The CDR3 DNA sequence: TGCAGTGCTATCAACCAGGGGGCTCGGACCGGGGAGCTGTTTTTT. The chain couples TRBV20-1 to TRBJ2-2, with 8 bases fitting TRBD1. Looked up from germline, CDR1 is DFQATT and CDR2 is SNEGSKA (reference sequence). V lost 4 bases and J lost 5; bases outside the gene matches: 9. The CDR3 is made up of 15 amino acids.

V and J are TRBV12-5 and TRBJ2-2, with D maybe TRBD1 (7 bases). V lost 6 bases and J 4 bases, leaving 21 bases between the germline ends. The CDR3 has 17 amino acids. Germline lookup yields CDR1 LGHNT and CDR2 FRNRAP. This CDR3 is CASGPVDRRATTGELFF. The CDR3 region has the DNA TGTGCTAGTGGACCAGTGGACAGGAGGGCGACCACCGGGGAGCTGTTTTTT. The full variable domain, completed using reference TRBV12-5 and TRBJ2-2, is DARVTQTPRHKVTEMGQEVTMRCQPILGHNTVFWYRQTMMQGLELLAYFRNRAPLDDSGMPKDRFSAEMPDATLATLKIQPSEPRDSAVYFCASGPVDRRATTGELFFGEGSRLTVL.

The genes are TRBV11-2 and TRBJ2-2; possibly TRBD1 for D (5 bases). This CDR3 is 14 amino acids long. The germline V gene has CDR1 SGHAT and CDR2 FQNNGV. V lost 4 bases and J 7 bases, leaving 13 bases between the germline ends. The CDR3 region is CASSSLGPDGELFF. The CDR3 DNA reads TGTGCCAGCAGCTCTTTGGGGCCGGACGGGGAGCTGTTTTTT.

Only a few counts were recorded for this clonotype. The chain uses TRBV5-1 and TRBJ2-5; 15 positions agree with TRBD2. The CDR3 covers 16 residues. The junction had 7 bases not matched to a gene; V was cut back by 4 bases and J by 6 bases. CDR1 and CDR2 (germline): SGHRS, YFSETQ. The CDR3 nucleotides read TGCGCCAGCAGCCCCGGACTAGCGGGAGGGGCTCAGACCCAGTACTTC. Residues: CASSPGLAGGAQTQYF.

The table lists this clonotype with a few counts. The chain has TRBV13 and TRBJ2-5, with 7 bases matching TRBD2. Germline V gene data show CDR1 as PRHDT and CDR2 as FYEKMQ (reference sequence). V shed 2 bases, J shed 6 bases, and the junction held 12 bases outside the gene matches. The CDR3 extends over 16 amino acids. CDR3 coding DNA: TGTGCCAGCAGCTTAAATTTCGCGGGAGTATTGAAGACCCAGTACTTC. Its translation is CASSLNFAGVLKTQYF.

The chain employs TRBV20-1 and TRBJ2-1; 8 nucleotides line up with TRBD2. The CDR3 contains 15 residues. Per germline, CDR1 DFQATT and CDR2 SNEGSKA (reference sequence). V was clipped by 6 bases and J by 4 bases; unmatched bases: 11. CDR3 DNA: TGCAGTGCCCCTTTGGCGGGAGGAGCGTACAATGAGCAGTTCTTC. It is translated as CSAPLAGGAYNEQFF.

This clonotype appeared many times. The V call is TRBV12-3 or TRBV12-4, the J call TRBJ2-7; a weak D match, TRBD1 (5 bases). The CDR3 is made up of 14 amino acids. V shed 3 bases and J shed 2 bases, with 11 bases lying between them. CDR3 DNA: TGTGCCAGCAGTTTCCCGACAGCTACCTACGAGCAGTACTTC. Translated, it gives CASSFPTATYEQYF.

The rearrangement joins TRBV30 to TRBJ1-3; D gene ambiguous. V dropped 2 bases and J dropped 4 bases, with 9 bases sitting between them. There are 13 residues in the CDR3. Germline-derived CDR1 and CDR2 are GTSNPN and SVGIG (reference sequence). CDR3 residues: CAWSFSFGNTIYF. CDR3 DNA: TGTGCCTGGAGTTTTAGTTTCGGAAACACCATATATTTT.

V and J are TRBV3-1 and TRBJ1-4, with D unresolved. V gave up 2 bases and J gave up 7 bases, with 14 bases separating them. Germline V gene lookup returns CDR1 LGHDT and CDR2 YNNKEL (reference sequence). The CDR3 extends over 15 amino acids. In DNA form, the CDR3 reads TGTGCCAGCAGCCAACCCCTGGCGGGCCCTGAAAAACTGTTTTTT. This codes for CASSQPLAGPEKLFF. Variable domain in full (rest from reference TRBV3-1 and TRBJ1-4): DTAVSQTPKYLVTQMGNDKSIKCEQNLGHDTMYWYKQDSKKFLKIMFSYNNKELIINETVPNRFSPKSPDKAHLNLHINSLELGDSAVYFCASSQPLAGPEKLFFGSGTQLSVL.

This chain uses TRBV7-9 with TRBJ2-7, with a weak D call TRBD1 (6 bases). Germline values: CDR1 SEHNR, CDR2 FQNEAQ (reference sequence). The germline V and J ends were trimmed by 3 bases and 3 bases, with 12 bases remaining between them. The CDR3 consists of 14 residues. CDR3 in amino acids: CASSLKGVGYEQYF. In DNA, the CDR3 is TGTGCCAGCAGCTTGAAGGGGGTTGGCTACGAGCAGTACTTC.

There are many counts of this clonotype. V is TRBV11-2 and J is TRBJ1-1; D is perhaps TRBD1 (5 bases). Trimming left V 4 bases short and J 2 bases short, with 17 bases between. The CDR3 sequence is 16 residues long. CDR1 and CDR2 from the germline V gene are SGHAT and FQNNGV. This CDR3 is CASSSKLQALNTEAFF. The CDR3, as DNA: TGTGCCAGCAGCTCTAAGCTACAGGCATTAAACACTGAAGCTTTCTTT. Filled out from reference TRBV11-2 and TRBJ1-1, the complete variable domain reads EAGVAQSPRYKIIEKRQSVAFWCNPISGHATLYWYQQILGQGPKLLIQFQNNGVVDDSQLPKDRFSAERLKGVDSTLKIQPAKLEDSAVYLCASSSKLQALNTEAFFGQGTRLTVV.

The chain joins TRBV29-1 to TRBJ2-2, with D perhaps matching TRBD2 (5 bases). The CDR3 totals 13 residues. Trimming cost V 7 bases and J 4 bases, with 13 bases left between them. The germline V gene encodes CDR1 SQVTM and CDR2 ANQGSEA. The DNA for the CDR3 is TGCAGCGGAGAGGAGCGGTCCACCGGGGAGCTGTTTTTT. As protein: CSGEERSTGELFF.

This rearrangement joins TRBV12-3 or TRBV12-4 to TRBJ2-2, with 7 bases lining up with TRBD2. The CDR3 runs to 15 residues. V gave up 0 bases and J gave up 7 bases; unmatched junction bases: 5. CDR3 in DNA: TGTGCCAGCAGTTTAGCGGGAGGGGTACACGGGGAGCTGTTTTTT. Amino acid sequence: CASSLAGGVHGELFF.

This clonotype was detected only once. The genes are TRBV11-2 and TRBJ2-6; TRBD2 matches 10 bases. Trimming took 5 bases from V and 0 from J; bases not matched to a gene: 7. Per germline, CDR1 SGHAT and CDR2 FQNNGV. This CDR3 contains 18 residues. The CDR3 is CASSLYWTSGSGANVLTF. For the CDR3, the DNA is TGTGCCAGCAGCCTCTACTGGACTAGCGGCTCTGGGGCCAACGTCCTGACTTTC.

This clonotype was counted between two and nine times. V is TRBV28 and J is TRBJ2-2; D remains unclear. Trimming removed 6 bases at V and 7 bases at J, with 12 bases between. CDR3 size: 13 residues. CDR1 and CDR2 (germline): MDHEN, SYDVKM. The CDR3: CASSPRPVGELFF. CDR3 coding DNA: TGTGCCAGCAGCCCGCGACCGGTCGGGGAGCTGTTTTTT.

The chain has TRBV9 and TRBJ2-1; no reliable D call. Trimming left V 3 bases short and J 8 bases short, with 9 bases between. CDR1 is SGDLS and CDR2 is YYNGEE in the germline V gene. The CDR3 is made up of 12 amino acids. The CDR3 sequence: CASSASGDEQFF. In DNA, the CDR3 is TGTGCCAGCAGCGCCAGTGGGGATGAGCAGTTCTTC. Complete variable domain (other parts from reference TRBV9 and TRBJ2-1): DSGVTQTPKHLITATGQRVTLRCSPRSGDLSVYWYQQSLDQGLQFLIQYYNGEERAKGNILERFSAQQFPDLHSELNLSSLELGDSALYFCASSASGDEQFFGPGTRLTVL.

This chain joins TRBV12-3 or TRBV12-4 and TRBJ2-5, with TRBD1 matching over 8 bases. There are 15 residues in the CDR3. V dropped 6 bases and J dropped 1; count of bases not matched to a gene: 7. The DNA of the CDR3 is TGTGCCAGCAGCTCGGGACAGGATCCCCAAGAGACCCAGTACTTC. Translation gives CASSSGQDPQETQYF.

In its sample, this clonotype was seen many times. This chain links TRBV20-1 with TRBJ2-2, with 8 bases lining up with TRBD2. This CDR3 region has 15 residues. Germline CDR1 and CDR2: DFQATT and SNEGSKA (reference sequence). V gave up 2 bases and J gave up 5 bases; unmatched junction bases: 7. The CDR3 loop is CSARQGTSRTGELFF. CDR3 DNA: TGCAGTGCTAGACAGGGGACTAGTCGGACCGGGGAGCTGTTTTTT.

V gene TRBV24-1 combines with J gene TRBJ2-1; TRBD1 matches at 9 bases. There are 14 residues in the CDR3. J lost 7 bases, V lost 9 bases, and 9 bases had no gene match. Per the germline V gene, CDR1 is KGHDR and CDR2 is SFDVKD. CDR3 nucleotides: TGTGCCACCCGCGGGACAGGGAACTCTAATGAGCAGTTCTTC. This encodes CATRGTGNSNEQFF.

This clonotype has only a few counts. The V and J genes are TRBV18 and TRBJ1-1; the match to TRBD1 covers 7 bases. Germline CDR1 and CDR2: KGHSH and LQKENI. The trim removed 2 bases at V and 2 bases at J, leaving 5 bases unmatched. The CDR3 spans 15 residues. In DNA, the CDR3 is TGTGCCAGCTCACCAAACACAGGGGTTAACACTGAAGCTTTCTTT. Amino acid sequence: CASSPNTGVNTEAFF.

The chain uses TRBV3-1 and TRBJ2-7, with TRBD2 matching 9 bases. The CDR3 spans 16 residues. Germline V gene sequence: CDR1 LGHDT, CDR2 YNNKEL (reference sequence). The V gene end was trimmed by 4 bases and the J gene end by 4 bases; junction bases not matched to a gene: 11. The chain's CDR3 is CASSRNAGGARYEQYF. DNA of the CDR3: TGTGCCAGCAGCCGGAACGCGGGAGGGGCCCGGTACGAGCAGTACTTC.

The chain links TRBV13 to TRBJ1-6, with D possibly being TRBD1 (5 bases). CDR1 and CDR2 (germline): PRHDT, FYEKMQ (reference sequence). V shed 1 base and J shed 10 bases, with 14 bases lying between them. The CDR3 extends over 15 amino acids. The CDR3 DNA follows: TGTGCCAGCAGCTTAGCCGGGGCAAGAGGGTCACCCCTCCACTTT. Encoded protein: CASSLAGARGSPLHF.

V gene TRBV5-1 combines with J gene TRBJ2-1; 13 bases are a match to TRBD2. The V segment lost 4 bases and the J segment 8 bases; nucleotides outside the gene matches: 3. From germline, CDR1 is SGHRS and CDR2 YFSETQ. The CDR3 spans 14 residues. The DNA for the CDR3 is TGCGCCAGCAGCCAACTAGCGGGAGGGGATGAGCAGTTCTTC. Translating it yields CASSQLAGGDEQFF. The full variable domain, completed using reference TRBV5-1 and TRBJ2-1, is KAGVTQTPRYLIKTRGQQVTLSCSPISGHRSVSWYQQTPGQGLQFLFEYFSETQRNKGNFPGRFSGRQFSNSRSEMNVSTLELGDSALYLCASSQLAGGDEQFFGPGTRLTVL.

Here the CDR3 reads CASSSTQGGYGYTF. In DNA, the CDR3 is TGTGCCAGCAGCTCAACCCAGGGGGGCTATGGCTACACCTTC. The J gene is TRBJ1-2, the V gene TRBV7-9; 7 bases map to TRBD1. V lost 4 bases to trimming and J lost 4 bases; unmatched junction nucleotides: 6. The CDR3 is 14 amino acids. Per the germline V gene, CDR1 is SEHNR and CDR2 is FQNEAQ (reference sequence).

Only a few counts were recorded for this clonotype. The J gene is TRBJ2-5, the V gene TRBV28, with D perhaps TRBD2 (6 bases). V was trimmed by 9 bases and J by 2 bases, leaving 19 bases between them. From germline, CDR1 is MDHEN and CDR2 SYDVKM. This CDR3 has 15 amino acids. The DNA for the CDR3 is TGTGCCAGTGGACGTAGCGGAACCGGTCAAGAGACCCAGTACTTC. Translated: CASGRSGTGQETQYF.

This clonotype was seen many times. The chain links TRBV30 to TRBJ1-1, with a possible D match to TRBD1 (5 bases). The CDR3 contains 13 residues. Between the trimmed V and J ends, which lost 5 bases and 3 bases, there was a span of 13 bases. Germline V gives CDR1 GTSNPN, CDR2 SVGIG (reference sequence). CDR3 nucleotide sequence: TGTGCCTGGGCTCTACAGGCGTACACTGAAGCTTTCTTT. Translating it yields CAWALQAYTEAFF.

V and J are TRBV29-1 and TRBJ2-1, with no clear D. V lost 5 bases to trimming and J lost 7 bases, with 9 bases between them. The germline gives CDR1 SQVTM, CDR2 ANQGSEA. The CDR3 has 11 amino acids. The CDR3 protein is CSVHIGNEQFF. In DNA, the CDR3 is TGCAGCGTTCACATCGGGAATGAGCAGTTCTTC.